The rows below give T cell receptor beta chains drawn from one sample of a study of T cells after posttransplantation cyclophosphamide. Sequencing used immunoSEQ multiplex PCR; TCRdb keeps in-frame clones, though not all of them. The sample shows about 22,000 clones, approximately 73% of them seen only once. Sequencing input: memory CD4+ T cells sorted from PBMCs. All receptors derive from a woman aged 55-69 years in good health, CMV-negative, and a related stem cell transplant donor. The CDR3 runs from the conserved cysteine through the conserved F or W. D genes are given only for firm matches. Rows may omit the clone size; those that give it use once, few, many or a size class.

>TRBD1|NA|TRBJ1-2|TRBV5-1
CASSGGTGNFYGYTF
TGCGCCAGCAGCGGCGGGACAGGGAATTTCTATGGCTACACCTTC
>NA|NA|TRBJ1-4|TRBV9
CASSVAATNEKLFF
TGTGCCAGCAGCGTAGCAGCGACTAATGAAAAACTGTTTTTT
>TRBD1|NA|TRBJ2-5|TRBV29-1
CSVGDRGHETQYF
TGCAGCGTTGGGGACAGGGGGCATGAGACCCAGTACTTC
>TRBD2|NA|TRBJ2-5|TRBV15
CATSRVGRGWGETQYF
TGTGCCACCAGCAGGGTCGGGAGGGGATGGGGTGAGACCCAGTACTTC
>NA|NA|TRBJ2-7|TRBV5-4
CASSFGGISNEQYF
TGTGCCAGCAGCTTCGGCGGGATAAGCAACGAGCAGTACTTC
>TRBD1|NA|TRBJ1-6|TRBV28
CASSFPPGQGLANSPLHF
TGTGCCAGCAGTTTTCCGCCGGGACAGGGTCTAGCTAATTCACCCCTCCACTTT
>NA|NA|TRBJ1-2|TRBV7-8
CASSLASAATNYGYTF
TGTGCCAGCAGCTTAGCGTCGGCGGCTACTAACTATGGCTACACCTTC
>NA|NA|TRBJ1-2|TRBV27
CASSASHGSGIYGYTF
TGTGCCAGCAGTGCGTCTCATGGTTCGGGGATCTATGGCTACACCTTC
>TRBD1|few|TRBJ2-3|TRBV11-2
CASSTLRGRSTDTQYF
TGTGCCAGCAGCACCTTAAGGGGGCGCAGCACAGATACGCAGTATTTT
>TRBD1|few|TRBJ1-6|TRBV2
CASSRRQGTNSPLHF
TGTGCCAGCAGTCGGAGACAGGGTACCAATTCACCCCTCCACTTT
>TRBD1|NA|TRBJ1-2|TRBV30
CALTRDRPLLGTF
TGTGCCCTAACCCGGGACAGACCTCTTCTCGGGACCTTC
>NA|once|TRBJ1-2|TRBV5-8
CASSWESATHGYTF
TGTGCCAGCAGCTGGGAGTCCGCGACCCATGGCTACACCTTC
>NA|NA|TRBJ1-3|TRBV6-5
CASSGYRNSGNTIYF
TGTGCCAGCAGTGGTTATAGAAACTCTGGAAACACCATATATTTT
>TRBD1|few|TRBJ1-6|TRBV19
CASSMVRGQVLPRGSSYNSPLHF
TGTGCCAGTAGTATGGTCAGGGGGCAAGTTCTTCCTAGGGGAAGCTCCTATAATTCACCCCTCCACTTT
>TRBD1|NA|TRBJ2-7|TRBV11-1
CASSPWTGGYEQYF
TGTGCCAGCAGCCCCTGGACAGGGGGCTACGAGCAGTACTTC
>NA|NA|TRBJ1-6|TRBV9
CASNRESSYNSPLPF
TGTGCCAGCAACAGGGAGAGCTCCTATAATTCACCCCTCCCCTTT
>NA|NA|TRBJ2-3|TRBV5-8
CASSRGSLGDTQYF
TGTGCCAGCAGCCGGGGGAGTTTAGGAGATACGCAGTATTTT
>NA|few|TRBJ1-1|TRBV2
CASSLGPTEGF
TGTGCCAGCAGTTTAGGGCCGACGGAGGGCTTT
>NA|few|TRBJ1-3|TRBV6-1
CASSGHISGNTIYF
TGTGCCAGCAGCGGACACATCTCTGGAAACACCATATATTTT
>TRBD1|NA|TRBJ1-6|TRBV30
CAWSVSPGQPNSPLHF
TGTGCCTGGAGTGTATCCCCGGGACAGCCAAATTCACCCCTCCACTTT
>TRBD2|NA|TRBJ2-1|TRBV28
CASSLLTSGGDNEQFF
TGTGCCAGCAGTTTATTGACTAGCGGGGGGGATAATGAGCAGTTCTTC
>NA|once|TRBJ2-6|TRBV18
CASSPTRGAGANVLTF
TGTGCCAGCTCACCAACCCGGGGAGCTGGGGCCAACGTCCTGACTTTC
>TRBD2|NA|TRBJ2-5|TRBV5-1
CASSLRGGSGETQYF
TGCGCCAGCAGCTTAAGGGGCGGGAGCGGGGAGACCCAGTACTTC
>TRBD1|NA|TRBJ2-5|TRBV30
CAYRDRSLETQYF
TGTGCCTACCGGGACAGATCTTTAGAGACCCAGTACTTC
>TRBD2|NA|TRBJ2-7|TRBV18
CASSPRPGAGGDEQYF
TGTGCCAGCTCACCACGGCCGGGGGCGGGAGGGGACGAGCAGTACTTC
>NA|NA|TRBJ1-1|TRBV5-1
CASSPNTGNTEAFF
TGCGCCAGCAGCCCAAATACAGGGAACACTGAAGCTTTCTTT
>NA|NA|TRBJ2-5|TRBV7-9
CASSASGTSETQYF
TGTGCCAGCAGCGCATCCGGGACATCGGAGACCCAGTACTTC
>TRBD2|NA|TRBJ2-7|TRBV7-8
CASSFGLAAKREQYF
TGTGCCAGCAGCTTTGGTCTAGCGGCTAAACGGGAGCAGTACTTC
>NA|NA|TRBJ1-5|TRBV7-8
CASSLAGGNSNQPQHF
TGTGCCAGCAGCTTAGCGGGCGGGAATAGCAATCAGCCCCAGCATTTT
>NA|NA|TRBJ2-5|TRBV7-3
CASSLGGKETQYF
TGTGCCAGCAGCTTGGGGGGAAAAGAGACCCAGTACTTC
>TRBD1|NA|TRBJ1-3|TRBV5-5
CASSPGTGAGNTIYF
TGTGCCAGCAGCCCCGGGACAGGGGCTGGAAACACCATATATTTT
>NA|NA|TRBJ1-5|TRBV30
CAWSVGAGPNQPQHF
TGTGCCTGGAGTGTGGGCGCGGGCCCCAATCAGCCCCAGCATTTT
>NA|NA|TRBJ2-7|TRBV5-4
CASSLVRGRGYYEQYF
TGTGCCAGCAGCTTGGTGAGGGGGAGGGGTTACTACGAGCAGTACTTC
>NA|NA|TRBJ2-5|TRBV11-2
CASSRGAKETQYF
TGTGCCAGCAGCCGCGGGGCCAAAGAGACCCAGTACTTC
>TRBD1|NA|TRBJ1-1|TRBV29-1
CSVPRGPAEAFF
TGCAGCGTTCCCAGGGGGCCTGCTGAAGCTTTCTTT
>NA|few|TRBJ2-1|TRBV10-1
CASSRSPGLHSYNEQFF
TGCGCCAGCAGTCGTAGTCCGGGACTCCACTCCTACAATGAGCAGTTCTTC
>TRBD2|NA|TRBJ2-7|TRBV29-1
CSVETSGKYEQYF
TGCAGCGTTGAGACTAGCGGGAAATACGAGCAGTACTTC
>NA|NA|TRBJ1-2|TRBV28
CASSLQGGGKGYTF
TGTGCCAGCAGTTTGCAAGGGGGTGGAAAGGGCTACACCTTC
>TRBD1|NA|TRBJ1-3|TRBV4-3
CASSPADRGPGNTIYF
TGCGCCAGCAGCCCCGCGGACAGGGGGCCTGGAAACACCATATATTTT
>NA|NA|TRBJ1-2|TRBV2
CASSIDRLDDGYTF
TGTGCCAGCAGTATAGACAGGCTGGACGATGGCTACACCTTC
>NA|NA|TRBJ1-3|TRBV10-1
CASSDGGHSGNTIYF
TGCGCCAGCAGTGACGGAGGGCACTCTGGAAACACCATATATTTT
>TRBD1|NA|TRBJ2-5|TRBV29-1
CSVDATGVQTQYF
TGCAGCGTTGATGCGACAGGGGTACAGACCCAGTACTTC
>NA|NA|TRBJ1-1|TRBV5-5
CASSYLRGITEAFF
TGTGCCAGCAGCTACCTCAGGGGTATCACTGAAGCTTTCTTT
>TRBD2|NA|TRBJ2-3|TRBV4-1
CASSQRGLAGNTDTQYF
TGCGCCAGCAGCCAGCGCGGGCTAGCGGGTAACACAGATACGCAGTATTTT
>TRBD2|NA|TRBJ2-1|TRBV10-3
CAITLAGGNEQFF
TGTGCCATCACCTTAGCGGGGGGCAATGAGCAGTTCTTC
>NA|NA|TRBJ2-2|TRBV11-2
CASSLALTTKDTGELFF
TGTGCCAGCAGCTTAGCCCTCACTACGAAGGACACCGGGGAGCTGTTTTTT
>NA|NA|TRBJ1-1|TRBV14
CASRNQRNTEAFF
TGTGCCAGCAGGAATCAGCGGAACACTGAAGCTTTCTTT
>NA|NA|TRBJ1-1|TRBV27
CASSFIQGRTEAFF
TGTGCCAGCAGTTTCATTCAGGGGCGCACTGAAGCTTTCTTT
>TRBD1|NA|TRBJ2-7|TRBV30
CAWRGQGRYEQYF
TGTGCCTGGCGTGGACAGGGGAGGTACGAGCAGTACTTC
>NA|once|TRBJ1-5|TRBV28
CASSFLVGVGSNQPQHF
TGTGCCAGCAGTTTCCTGGTTGGCGTCGGGAGCAATCAGCCCCAGCATTTT
>NA|few|TRBJ1-2|TRBV14
CASSQGLSVINYGYTF
TGTGCCAGCAGCCAAGGATTATCGGTTATTAACTATGGCTACACCTTC
>NA|NA|TRBJ1-1|TRBV28
CASSFQNTEAFF
TGTGCCAGCAGTTTCCAGAACACTGAAGCTTTCTTT
>NA|NA|TRBJ2-7|TRBV6-5
CASKSSSYEQYF
TGTGCCAGCAAGAGTTCCTCCTACGAGCAGTACTTC
>NA|NA|TRBJ2-3|TRBV27
CASSFLESDTQYF
TGTGCCAGCAGTTTTCTGGAGTCGGATACGCAGTATTTT
>TRBD2|NA|TRBJ2-3|TRBV7-9
CASSLGLAGTDTQYF
TGTGCCAGCAGCTTAGGACTAGCGGGTACAGATACGCAGTATTTT
>TRBD2|NA|TRBJ2-2|TRBV27
CASSFGGTRSGELFF
TGTGCCAGCAGTTTTGGCGGGACTAGATCTGGGGAGCTGTTTTTT